Below, 31 T cell receptor beta chains from the same sample are listed, as sequenced in a study of technical replicates of blood from a few donors. Generated by immunoSEQ multiplex PCR, the TCRdb table keeps only in-frame clones and is missing some. The repertoire holds some 13,000 clones, with approximately 95% as singletons. Sequencing was performed on PBMCs. All receptors come from a human donor in good health.

The rearrangement uses TRBV18 and TRBJ1-1; D gene uncertain. CDR3 length equals 13 residues. Trimming stripped 2 bases from V and 1 base from J, with 5 bases between. Germline lookup yields CDR1 KGHSH and CDR2 LQKENI. CDR3 nucleotides: TGTGCCAGCTCACCAGGGAGGAACACTGAAGCTTTCTTT. This sequence encodes CASSPGRNTEAFF.

V and J are TRBV18 and TRBJ1-1; 7 bases are shared with TRBD1. CDR1 is KGHSH, CDR2 LQKENI, per germline. J was trimmed by 7 bases and V by 6 bases; bases with no gene match: 5. The CDR3 has 12 residues. The CDR3 bases are TGTGCCAGCTCTCAGGGACAGAATGAAGCTTTCTTT. Encoded protein: CASSQGQNEAFF. The whole variable domain, filled in from reference TRBV18 and TRBJ1-1, reads NAGVMQNPRHLVRRRGQEARLRCSPMKGHSHVYWYRQLPEEGLKFMVYLQKENIIDESGMPKERFSAEFPKEGPSILRIQQVVRGDSAAYFCASSQGQNEAFFGQGTRLTVV.

This rearrangement joins TRBV6-5 to TRBJ2-7, with D perhaps matching TRBD1 (6 bases). The CDR3 totals 15 residues. Germline-derived CDR1 and CDR2 are MNHEY and SVGAGI. Trimming removed 2 bases at V and 0 bases at J, with 11 bases between. The CDR3 reads CASSYDGQSSYEQYF. In DNA form, the CDR3 reads TGTGCCAGCAGTTACGACGGACAGTCCTCCTACGAGCAGTACTTC.

V usage is TRBV4-1 and J usage is TRBJ1-1; perhaps TRBD1 as D (5 bases). The V and J ends lost 0 bases and 11 bases respectively, with 10 bases between them. CDR1 is MGHRA and CDR2 is YSYEKL in the germline V gene. The CDR3 consists of 12 residues. The chain's CDR3 is CASSQEAGPAFF. The CDR3 nucleotides read TGCGCCAGCAGCCAAGAGGCAGGGCCTGCTTTCTTT.

The chain couples TRBV28 to TRBJ2-1, with 8 bases that match TRBD1. V dropped 6 bases and J dropped 4; count of bases not matched to a gene: 5. This CDR3 comprises 14 residues. CDR1 MDHEN and CDR2 SYDVKM come from the germline V gene. The CDR3 nucleotides are TGTGCCAGCAGATTCCGGGACAGGTACAATGAGCAGTTCTTC. This gives the protein CASRFRDRYNEQFF.

This chain joins TRBV27 and TRBJ2-3, with 10 bases identical to TRBD2. Germline V lookup: CDR1 MNHEY, CDR2 SMNVEV (reference sequence). Trimming removed 4 bases from V and 2 bases from J; junction bases left unmatched: 3. This CDR3 has 15 amino acids. The CDR3 protein is CASSSGLANTDTQYF. CDR3 DNA sequence: TGTGCCAGCAGTTCGGGACTAGCGAACACAGATACGCAGTATTTT.

V usage is TRBV7-9 and J usage is TRBJ1-2; TRBD1 matches 8 bases. The J segment lost 3 bases and the V segment lost 7 bases, leaving 13 bases of the junction unmatched. The CDR3 loop spans 16 amino acids. In germline, CDR1 is SEHNR, CDR2 FQNEAQ (reference sequence). The CDR3 here is CASTLGTGLPDYGYTF. The CDR3 DNA sequence: TGTGCCAGCACCCTAGGGACAGGCCTACCCGACTATGGCTACACCTTC.

The chain carries TRBV10-3 and TRBJ2-3; 8 nucleotides line up with TRBD1. CDR3 size: 14 residues. J lost 5 bases, V lost 8 bases, and 9 bases had no gene match. Germline-derived CDR1 and CDR2 are ENHRY and SYGVKD. The CDR3 sequence is CAIAGQGAGDTQYF. CDR3 in DNA: TGTGCCATCGCGGGGCAGGGGGCAGGAGATACGCAGTATTTT.

This clone was counted only a few times. The junction differs from germline at one of its ends, possibly a read error. The chain carries TRBV12-5 and TRBJ1-1; 8 bases map to TRBD1. The CDR3 contains 12 residues. Germline V gene sequence: CDR1 LGHNT, CDR2 FRNRAP. The chain's CDR3 is CVTMKTGDEAFF. The CDR3 bases are TGCGTGACTATGAAGACAGGGGATGAAGCTTTCTTT. Together with reference TRBV12-5 and TRBJ1-1, the CDR3 gives the full variable domain: DARVTQTPRHKVTEMGQEVTMRCQPILGHNTVFWYRQTMMQGLELLAYFRNRAPLDDSGMPKDRFSAEMPDATLATLKIQPSEPRDSAVYFCVTMKTGDEAFFGQGTRLTVV.

The chain carries TRBV27 and TRBJ2-7; 7 nucleotides match TRBD1. The length of the CDR3 is 14 residues. The germline gives CDR1 MNHEY, CDR2 SMNVEV (reference sequence). Trimming removed 2 bases from V and 5 bases from J; junction bases left unmatched: 6. The CDR3 spells CASSLDRGLNEQYF. CDR3 nucleotides: TGTGCCAGCAGTTTAGATAGGGGGCTCAACGAGCAGTACTTC.

The chain uses TRBV5-6 and TRBJ2-6; D possibly corresponds to TRBD2 (5 bases). The CDR3 consists of 17 residues. Between the trimmed V and J ends, which lost 1 base and 0 bases, there was a span of 11 bases. Germline assignment: CDR1 SGHDT and CDR2 YYEEEE. DNA of the CDR3: TGTGCCAGCAGCTTGTTTGCGGGCCCCTCTGGGGCCAACGTCCTGACTTTC. As protein: CASSLFAGPSGANVLTF.

The rearrangement joins TRBV6-4 to TRBJ2-7; 9 bases fit TRBD2. Germline assignment: CDR1 MRHNA and CDR2 SNTAGT. J was trimmed by 4 bases and V by 0 bases; bases with no gene match: 7. The CDR3 covers 16 residues. The CDR3 region is CASSDSASGTPYEQYF. The CDR3 coding sequence is TGTGCCAGCAGTGACTCCGCTAGCGGGACCCCATACGAGCAGTACTTC.

This clone was picked up one time. This chain joins TRBV6-5 and TRBJ2-7; TRBD2 matches 7 bases. Germline V CDR1 and CDR2: MNHEY, SVGAGI. This CDR3 contains 13 residues. The V gene end was trimmed by 6 bases and the J gene end by 5 bases; junction bases not matched to a gene: 7. The CDR3 bases are TGTGCCAGCAGGTCCTTGGGAGGGGACGAGCAGTACTTC. Its protein product is CASRSLGGDEQYF.

The rearrangement joins TRBV18 to TRBJ2-2; 7 bases are shared with TRBD1. The CDR3 has 16 amino acids. The V segment lost 0 bases and the J segment 2 bases; nucleotides outside the gene matches: 3. Per the germline V gene, CDR1 is KGHSH and CDR2 is LQKENI. CDR3 nucleotides: TGTGCCAGCTCACCACCGTCAGGGGGTAACACCGGGGAGCTGTTTTTT. This encodes CASSPPSGGNTGELFF.

V gene TRBV5-1 combines with J gene TRBJ2-7, with D possibly being TRBD2 (6 bases). The V end was cut by 3 bases, the J end by 2 bases, with 15 bases between. The CDR3 consists of 15 residues. Germline V lookup: CDR1 SGHRS, CDR2 YFSETQ. CDR3: CASSSVERVPYEQYF. CDR3 nucleotide sequence: TGCGCCAGCAGCTCGGTTGAGCGGGTACCCTACGAGCAGTACTTC.

The chain couples TRBV19 to TRBJ1-4; D perhaps matches TRBD1 (5 bases). CDR1 LNHDA and CDR2 SQIVND come from the germline V gene (reference sequence). Trimming pared 5 bases from V and 8 bases from J, leaving 12 bases between. The CDR3 runs 13 residues. CDR3 in DNA: TGTGCCAGTAGTCGACAGTTTCGAGAAAAACTGTTTTTT. Translating gives CASSRQFREKLFF.

This clone was counted once. The chain is built from TRBV28 and TRBJ1-1, with D hard to call. This CDR3 region has 19 residues. Germline V CDR1 and CDR2: MDHEN, SYDVKM. V shed 1 base and J shed 6 bases, with 27 bases lying between them. The CDR3 reads CASSLLSSLGVESVAEAFF. The CDR3 DNA sequence: TGTGCCAGCAGTTTATTATCCTCGTTGGGAGTCGAGAGTGTTGCTGAAGCTTTCTTT.

This rearrangement joins TRBV5-4 to TRBJ2-7; 8 nucleotides match TRBD2. V gave up 2 bases and J gave up 0 bases; unmatched junction bases: 4. The germline CDR1 and CDR2 sequences are SGHNT and YYREEE (reference sequence). The CDR3 length is 15 residues. As DNA, the CDR3 is TGTGCCAGCAGCTTTAGCGGGGTTAGCTCCTACGAGCAGTACTTC. This gives the protein CASSFSGVSSYEQYF.

The gene calls are TRBV15 and TRBJ2-3; 8 bases align to TRBD2. The junction had 4 bases not matched to a gene; V was cut back by 4 bases and J by 1 base. Per the germline V gene, CDR1 is LNHNV and CDR2 is YYDKDF (reference sequence). The CDR3 contains 15 residues. The CDR3: CATSTRAGGTDTQYF. The CDR3 bases are TGTGCCACCAGCACCAGAGCGGGAGGCACAGATACGCAGTATTTT. Filled out from reference TRBV15 and TRBJ2-3, the complete variable domain reads DAMVIQNPRYQVTQFGKPVTLSCSQTLNHNVMYWYQQKSSQAPKLLFHYYDKDFNNEADTPDNFQSRRPNTSFCFLDIRSPGLGDTAMYLCATSTRAGGTDTQYFGPGTRLTVL.

This rearrangement joins TRBV11-2 to TRBJ2-2, with TRBD2 matching 7 bases. This CDR3 has 16 amino acids. The germline CDR1 and CDR2 sequences are SGHAT and FQNNGV. Trimming cost V 5 bases and J 7 bases; bases outside gene matches: 13. CDR3 nucleotide sequence: TGTGCCAGCAGCCCACTCTTGGCGGGGAGGGACGGGGAGCTGTTTTTT. Protein: CASSPLLAGRDGELFF.

The chain employs TRBV4-1 and TRBJ2-3, with 8 bases identical to TRBD1. Germline CDR1 MGHRA, CDR2 YSYEKL. V lost 6 bases to trimming and J lost 3 bases; unmatched junction nucleotides: 11. CDR3 length equals 16 residues. CDR3 bases: TGCGCCAGCAGTAGGGAGAGACAGGGGTTAACAGATACGCAGTATTTT. This sequence encodes CASSRERQGLTDTQYF.

The chain is built from TRBV12-2 and TRBJ1-5; TRBD1 is taken as the D call from the table, unchecked against the DNA. TRBV12-2 is a pseudogene locus. The length of the CDR3 is 16 residues. This CDR3 reads CASPLDGARINQPQHF. CDR3 bases: TGTGCAAGTCCTCTTGATGGGGCCCGGATCAATCAGCCCCAGCATTTT.

This chain links TRBV5-1 with TRBJ2-3, with 9 nucleotides matching TRBD2. The CDR3 runs 17 residues. V lost 0 bases, J lost 4 bases, and 9 bases stayed unmatched. Per the germline V gene, CDR1 is SGHRS and CDR2 is YFSETQ. The CDR3 coding sequence is TGCGCCAGCAGCTTGGCCCGCGGGGGGGCTCTGGCAGATACGCAGTATTTT. It yields the protein CASSLARGGALADTQYF.

The chain combines TRBV19 with TRBJ1-1; D gene unclear. CDR3 length: 14 residues. Per the germline V gene, CDR1 is LNHDA and CDR2 is SQIVND (reference sequence). Trimming took 3 bases from V and 1 from J, leaving 9 bases between them. CDR3 in amino acids: CASSMERRNTEAFF. Here the CDR3 DNA reads TGTGCCAGTAGTATGGAGAGACGGAACACTGAAGCTTTCTTT.

This rearrangement joins TRBV27 to TRBJ1-1; D is uncertain. This CDR3 contains 18 residues. CDR1 MNHEY and CDR2 SMNVEV come from the germline V gene (reference sequence). The V and J ends lost 0 bases and 6 bases respectively, with 23 bases between them. CDR3 protein: CASSLSVGGMSRTAEAFF. The DNA of the CDR3 is TGTGCCAGCAGTTTATCAGTAGGAGGGATGTCCCGAACGGCTGAAGCTTTCTTT.

The chain carries TRBV27 and TRBJ2-5; 10 bases fit TRBD1. V was pared by 6 bases and J by 5 bases, with 9 bases of the junction left unmatched. The CDR3 is 15 residues long. CDR1 is MNHEY and CDR2 is SMNVEV in the germline V gene (reference sequence). The CDR3 sequence is CASSPGQGLTETQYF. In DNA, the CDR3 is TGTGCCAGCAGCCCGGGACAGGGGTTGACGGAGACCCAGTACTTC.

The V gene is TRBV30, the J gene TRBJ1-4, with 7 bases matching TRBD1. This CDR3 is 14 amino acids long. With 7 bases clipped from V and 4 bases from J, the junction kept 9 bases outside the gene matches. In germline, CDR1 is GTSNPN, CDR2 SVGIG (reference sequence). The chain's CDR3 is CAYHIGTVNEKLFF. The DNA for the CDR3 is TGTGCCTACCATATAGGGACAGTTAATGAAAAACTGTTTTTT.

This rearrangement joins TRBV6-5 to TRBJ2-5, with D tentatively TRBD1 (5 bases). Trimming took 7 bases from V and 3 from J, leaving 12 bases between them. The CDR3 sequence is 13 residues long. Per the germline V gene, CDR1 is MNHEY and CDR2 is SVGAGI. CDR3 region: CASNQGTEETQYF. DNA of the CDR3: TGTGCCAGCAACCAGGGAACGGAAGAGACCCAGTACTTC.

This chain links TRBV5-4 with TRBJ1-3; D might be TRBD1 (5 bases). The CDR3 loop spans 17 amino acids. CDR1 is SGHNT, CDR2 YYREEE, per germline (reference sequence). The V end lost 0 bases, the J end lost 0 bases, and 13 bases lay between the germline ends. CDR3 sequence: CASSLGGTGRSGNTIYF. CDR3 coding DNA: TGTGCCAGCAGCTTGGGGGGAACAGGCCGCTCTGGAAACACCATATATTTT.

Only one count was recorded for this clone. The chain uses TRBV28 and TRBJ2-4; possible D gene TRBD2, 7 bases. The V gene lost 6 bases and the J gene lost 9 bases, with 21 bases spanning the gap. The CDR3 has 15 residues. Germline-derived CDR1 and CDR2 are MDHEN and SYDVKM. This CDR3 reads CASSASGGGRGIQYF. Here the CDR3 DNA reads TGTGCCAGCAGCGCTAGCGGCGGGGGCCGGGGCATTCAGTACTTC.

This clone was seen only once. The gene calls are TRBV9 and TRBJ1-3, with D perhaps TRBD1 (6 bases). V lost 0 bases and J lost 4, with 14 bases in between. Germline-derived CDR1 and CDR2 are SGDLS and YYNGEE. This CDR3 is 16 amino acids long. Written as DNA, the CDR3 is TGTGCCAGCAGCGTAGATTACAGGGTGGAAGGAAACACCATATATTTT. This codes for CASSVDYRVEGNTIYF.